The sequence of this T cell receptor (beta chain) was determined in a study of blood T cells in healthy people across ages. Study-wide points: Age advanced and TCR beta diversity per million T cells fell, roughly linearly.

Combining a sample-barcoded 5' primer with a J-beta primer mix, a second PCR ran for roughly 7 to 12 cycles. TCRdb reprocessed the 5' RACE reads with MiXCR, giving one entry per CDR3 protein. The sample lists some 1.7 million distinct CDR3 sequences, about 30% seen once, with 7.7% in the top ten. This clonotype turned up a few times. Its antigen is unidentified. CDR1 is MDHEN and CDR2 is SYDVKM in the germline V gene. Trimming took 5 bases from V and 2 from J, leaving 10 bases between them. The CDR3 length is 13 residues. The source material was blood. The receptor comes from a young woman in good health. V usage is TRBV28 and J usage is TRBJ2-7; a possible D gene is TRBD1 (5 bases). As DNA, the CDR3 is TGTGCCAGCAGTCCCGGACACCCCTACGAGCAGTACTTC. Its translation is CASSPGHPYEQYF.